This is a list of T cell receptor beta chains from one sample in a study of blood T cell repertoires in COVID-19. Repertoires were generated with immunoSEQ multiplex PCR, while TCRdb's copy carries only in-frame clones and drops some. The data hold hundreds of thousands of clones, with approximately 90% observed a single time. The sample was peripheral blood. All receptors come from a woman aged 18-29 years with acute or convalescent COVID-19. CDR3s include the opening cysteine and the closing phenylalanine or tryptophan. D genes are given only for firm matches. A clone size is listed for some rows: how often the clone was seen (once, few, many), or a class if it is expanded.

>TRBV4-1|TRBD1|.|TRBJ1-1|15
CASSQVRVGQDEAFF
TGCGCCAGCAGCCAAGTAAGAGTCGGACAGGATGAAGCTTTCTTT
>TRBV10-3|.|.|TRBJ1-1|11
CAIRAATEAFF
TGTGCCATCAGGGCCGCTACTGAAGCTTTCTTT
>TRBV12-3/TRBV12-4|.|.|TRBJ2-7|11
CASSLEFEQYF
TGTGCCAGCAGTTTGGAGTTCGAGCAGTACTTC
>TRBV7-2|TRBD1|.|TRBJ1-2|12
CASSSGGGGYTF
TGTGCCAGCAGCTCAGGGGGAGGTGGCTACACCTTC
>TRBV29-1|TRBD1|once|TRBJ2-7|13
CSVGGTGAYEQYF
TGCAGCGTTGGGGGGACAGGTGCCTACGAGCAGTACTTC
>TRBV6-2/TRBV6-3|.|.|TRBJ2-7|13
CASSPYREHEQYF
TGTGCCAGCAGCCCTTACCGGGAACACGAGCAGTACTTC
>TRBV30|.|.|TRBJ2-1|12
CALKAVHNEQFF
TGTGCCCTGAAGGCGGTTCACAATGAGCAGTTCTTC
>TRBV28|.|.|TRBJ1-1|12
CASSFLPETAFF
TGTGCCAGCAGTTTTTTGCCGGAGACGGCTTTCTTT
>TRBV29-1|TRBD1|.|TRBJ1-1|13
CSVLGTDNTEAFF
TGCAGCGTTCTCGGGACAGATAACACTGAAGCTTTCTTT
>TRBV7-9|TRBD1|.|TRBJ2-1|16
CASRSTTGDSYNEQFF
TGTGCCAGCAGGAGCACCACAGGGGATTCCTACAATGAGCAGTTCTTC
>TRBV3-1/TRBV3-2|.|once|TRBJ2-5|15
CASSQESPSGETQYF
TGTGCCAGCAGCCAAGAAAGCCCCTCCGGAGAGACCCAGTACTTC
>TRBV11-2|TRBD1|.|TRBJ1-6|18
CASSRRSPGQGLPISPHF
TGTGCCAGCAGCCGTCGGAGCCCGGGACAGGGGCTTCCAATATCCCCTCACTTT
>TRBV3-1/TRBV3-2|TRBD1|.|TRBJ1-1|14
CASSQDPTGPEAFF
TGTGCCAGCAGCCAAGATCCGACAGGGCCTGAAGCTTTCTTT
>TRBV7-9|.|.|TRBJ1-2|13
CASSLGQVNGYTF
TGTGCCAGCAGCTTAGGACAGGTGAATGGCTACACCTTC
>TRBV25-1|TRBD1|.|TRBJ1-1|17
CASSAPIGTGKGTEAFF
TGTGCCAGCAGTGCCCCGATCGGGACAGGGAAAGGCACTGAAGCTTTCTTT
>TRBV2|TRBD1|.|TRBJ1-3|13
CASSQGQQNTIYF
TGTGCCAGCAGTCAGGGACAGCAAAACACCATATATTTT
>TRBV6-4|.|.|TRBJ1-5|14
CASSRDSSNQPQHF
TGTGCCAGCAGCCGGGACTCCTCTAATCAGCCCCAGCATTTT
>TRBV14|TRBD1|.|TRBJ1-3|17
CASSQVGKGGKGNTIYF
TGTGCCAGCAGCCAAGTAGGGAAAGGGGGCAAGGGAAACACCATATATTTT
>TRBV21-1|.|.|TRBJ1-1|19
CASSNPEEGDRGTNTEAFF
TGTGCCAGCAGCAATCCTGAGGAAGGGGACAGGGGAACGAACACTGAAGCTTTCTTT
>TRBV24-1|TRBD1|.|TRBJ1-2|23
CATSDPTIEVQTGQGVSHYGYTF
TGTGCCACCAGTGATCCAACAATTGAGGTCCAGACGGGACAGGGAGTATCCCACTATGGCTACACCTTC
>TRBV9|TRBD2|.|TRBJ2-1|16
CASSGTSGGDYNEQFF
TGTGCCAGCAGCGGGACTAGCGGGGGGGACTACAATGAGCAGTTCTTC
>TRBV5-1|TRBD1|once|TRBJ1-2|14
CASSPRDSNYGYTF
TGCGCCAGCAGCCCCCGGGACAGCAACTATGGCTACACCTTC
>TRBV6-1|TRBD2|.|TRBJ2-5|11
CASSDGGGYYF
TGTGCCAGCAGTGATGGCGGGGGGTACTACTTC
>TRBV5-1|TRBD1|.|TRBJ1-5|16
CASSLGTGEGNQPQHF
TGCGCCAGCAGCCTCGGGACAGGAGAAGGCAATCAGCCCCAGCATTTT
>TRBV9|.|once|TRBJ1-2|15
CASSVDSGSDYGYTF
TGTGCCAGCAGCGTAGATTCAGGGTCAGACTATGGCTACACCTTC
>TRBV3-1/TRBV3-2|TRBD1|once|TRBJ1-5|15
CASSRRQGFDPPQHF
TGTGCCAGCAGCCGCCGACAGGGGTTTGATCCGCCCCAGCATTTT
>TRBV2|TRBD1|.|TRBJ1-1|16
CASSPSRTGGFTEAFF
TGTGCCAGCAGTCCTTCCCGGACAGGGGGTTTTACTGAAGCTTTCTTT
>TRBV6-5|.|.|TRBJ2-7|15
CASSRYGGAENEQYF
TGTGCCAGCAGTCGCTACGGAGGGGCTGAGAACGAGCAGTACTTC
>TRBV6-5|.|.|TRBJ1-4|14
CASSSQGNNEKLFF
TGTGCCAGCAGTAGTCAGGGGAATAATGAAAAACTGTTTTTT
>TRBV28|.|.|TRBJ1-1|12
CASTRGGDGAFF
TGTGCCAGCACAAGAGGAGGGGATGGAGCTTTCTTT
>TRBV10-3|TRBD1|few|TRBJ1-2|14
CAITGTGFNYGYTF
TGTGCCATCACTGGGACAGGGTTTAACTATGGCTACACCTTC
>TRBV12-3/TRBV12-4|.|.|TRBJ1-2|11
CASRLRGGYTF
TGTGCCAGCAGACTCAGGGGTGGCTACACCTTC
>TRBV7-2|.|once|TRBJ1-4|13
CASSPNRDEKLFF
TGTGCCAGCAGCCCTAACAGGGATGAAAAACTGTTTTTT
>TRBV2|.|.|TRBJ2-5|12
CASSGWQETQYF
TGTGCCAGCTCGGGGTGGCAAGAGACCCAGTACTTC
>TRBV30|.|.|TRBJ2-1|12
CAWGGHYNEQFF
TGTGCCTGGGGCGGCCACTACAATGAGCAGTTCTTC
>TRBV13|.|.|TRBJ1-2|16
CASSLGGQAGVYGYTF
TGTGCCAGCAGCTTGGGGGGGCAGGCAGGGGTATATGGCTACACCTTC
>TRBV12-5|.|.|TRBJ1-5|18
CASGLPTDRIKNNQPQHF
TGTGCTAGTGGTTTGCCCACCGACAGGATCAAGAACAATCAGCCCCAGCATTTT
>TRBV18|.|.|TRBJ2-3|15
CASSPPVAGADTQYF
TGTGCCAGCTCACCACCGGTGGCCGGGGCAGATACGCAGTATTTT
>TRBV27|TRBD2|.|TRBJ2-7|14
CASSPSGGPYEQYF
TGTGCCAGCAGTCCTAGCGGGGGGCCCTACGAGCAGTACTTC
>TRBV7-6|TRBD1|.|TRBJ1-6|13
CASSPGQGSPLHF
TGTGCCAGCAGCCCAGGACAGGGGTCACCCCTCCACTTT
>TRBV5-4|.|few|TRBJ2-2|15
CASSLGQENTGELFF
TGTGCCAGCAGCTTGGGACAGGAGAACACCGGGGAGCTGTTTTTT
>TRBV12-3/TRBV12-4|TRBD2|.|TRBJ2-7|13
CASTIGEGHEQYF
TGTGCCAGCACTATAGGGGAGGGCCACGAGCAGTACTTC
>TRBV19|.|.|TRBJ2-3|15
CASSMETVGRDTQYF
TGTGCCAGTAGTATGGAGACGGTGGGGAGGGATACGCAGTATTTT
>TRBV11-2|TRBD1|few|TRBJ1-4|11
CASREGTDMFF
TGTGCCAGCAGGGAAGGGACAGATATGTTTTTT
>TRBV5-1|.|.|TRBJ1-4|15
CASSLAGGTEEKLFF
TGCGCCAGCAGCTTGGCCGGGGGAACTGAGGAAAAACTGTTTTTT
>TRBV7-2|TRBD2|.|TRBJ2-5|14
CASSLGLAGETQYF
TGTGCCAGCAGCTTAGGCCTAGCGGGGGAGACCCAGTACTTC